This entry describes one T cell receptor (beta chain). Its antigen is unknown. The entry originates in a study of cytomegalovirus exposure and HLA in healthy donors. Overall study context: Caucasian-associated ancestry cluster membership applied to 75% to 85% of under 450 genotyped donors. The study, taken as a whole, reports: Information on immune exposure was restricted to one variable (CMV serostatus). Several of the most significant clusters were apparently associated with common viral pathogens in a later analysis. Accurate predictions that matched the HLA-A and HLA-B alleles of most subjects were reportedly made from TCR beta sequences.

Primers for the PCR totalled 60 Vbeta and 13 Jbeta. Clones were sequenced by immunoSEQ multiplex PCR, and TCRdb holds only the in-frame ones, with some missing. The sample has under 150,000 clones, and its top ten clones hold roughly 2%. Trimming removed 1 base at V and 4 bases at J, with 10 bases between. CDR1 GTSNPN and CDR2 SVGIG come from the germline V gene (reference sequence). There are 14 residues in the CDR3. This sequence joins TRBV30 and TRBJ1-4; D gene uncertain. The origin of this receptor is a woman aged 55 to 70 in good health and CMV-seronegative. The sample was PBMCs. In DNA, the CDR3 is TGTGCCTGGAGTGCCCTAACCTATAATGAAAAACTGTTTTTT. This translates into CAWSALTYNEKLFF.